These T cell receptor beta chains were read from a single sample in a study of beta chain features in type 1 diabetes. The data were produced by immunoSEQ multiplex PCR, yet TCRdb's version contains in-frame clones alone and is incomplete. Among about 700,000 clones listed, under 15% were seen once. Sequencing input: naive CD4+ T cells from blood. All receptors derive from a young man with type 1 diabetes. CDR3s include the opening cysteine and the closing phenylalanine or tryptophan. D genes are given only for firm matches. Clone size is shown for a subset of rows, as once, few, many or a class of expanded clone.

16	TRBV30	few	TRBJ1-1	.	CAWSPLVWVANTEAFF	TGTGCCTGGAGTCCCCTCGTGTGGGTGGCGAACACTGAAGCTTTCTTT
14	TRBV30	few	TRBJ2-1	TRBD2	CAWSVASGGPPEFF	TGTGCCTGGAGTGTAGCTAGCGGGGGGCCCCCAGAGTTCTTC
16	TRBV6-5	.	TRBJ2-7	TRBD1	CASSYSRPDRTYEQYF	TGTGCCAGCAGTTACTCGAGGCCGGACAGGACCTACGAGCAGTACTTC
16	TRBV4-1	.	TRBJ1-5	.	CASSQDLGRHYQPQHF	TGCGCCAGCAGCCAAGATTTAGGAAGGCATTATCAGCCCCAGCATTTT
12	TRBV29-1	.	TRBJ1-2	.	CSVQRTAYGYTF	TGCAGCGTTCAACGTACCGCCTATGGCTACACCTTC
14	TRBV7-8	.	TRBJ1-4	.	CASRAGGLVEKLFF	TGTGCCAGTAGGGCGGGGGGGCTGGTTGAAAAACTGTTTTTT
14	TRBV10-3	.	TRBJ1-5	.	CAISPDSFNQPQHF	TGTGCCATCAGCCCGGACAGCTTCAATCAGCCCCAGCATTTT
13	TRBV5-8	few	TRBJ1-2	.	CASVQGREGGYTF	TGTGCCAGCGTCCAAGGCAGGGAGGGTGGCTACACCTTC
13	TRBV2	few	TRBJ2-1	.	CASSDRRDNEQFF	TGTGCCAGCAGTGACCGCCGGGACAATGAGCAGTTCTTC
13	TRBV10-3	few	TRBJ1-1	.	CAISESRRPEAFF	TGTGCCATCAGTGAGTCGAGGCGACCTGAAGCTTTCTTT
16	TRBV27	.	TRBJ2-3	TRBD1	CASSSGRDRSTDTQYF	TGTGCCAGCAGTTCGGGCCGGGACAGGAGCACAGATACGCAGTATTTT
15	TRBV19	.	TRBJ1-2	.	CASSYGGTANYGYTF	TGTGCCAGTAGTTACGGTGGCACTGCTAACTATGGCTACACCTTC
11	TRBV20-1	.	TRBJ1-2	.	CSARAIHGYTF	TGCAGTGCTAGAGCGATCCATGGCTACACCTTC
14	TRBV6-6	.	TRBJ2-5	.	CASSPGTYQETQYF	TGTGCCAGCAGCCCCGGGACTTACCAAGAGACCCAGTACTTC
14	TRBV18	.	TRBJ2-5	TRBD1	CASSWTGNQETQYF	TGTGCCAGCTCCTGGACAGGGAACCAAGAGACCCAGTACTTC
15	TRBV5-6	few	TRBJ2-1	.	CASSLRAGPYNEQFF	TGTGCCAGCAGCTTAAGGGCAGGGCCATACAATGAGCAGTTCTTC
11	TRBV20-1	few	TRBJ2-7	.	CSAPFWGEQYF	TGCAGTGCCCCCTTTTGGGGCGAGCAGTACTTC
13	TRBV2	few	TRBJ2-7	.	CASTLVRDYEQYF	TGTGCCAGCACTCTCGTCCGGGACTACGAGCAGTACTTC
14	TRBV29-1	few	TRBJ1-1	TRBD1	CSVGGQGTYTEAFF	TGCAGCGTTGGAGGACAGGGCACCTACACTGAAGCTTTCTTT
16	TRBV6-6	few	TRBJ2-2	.	CASSYATAVNTGELFF	TGTGCCAGCAGTTACGCCACGGCGGTGAACACCGGGGAGCTGTTTTTT
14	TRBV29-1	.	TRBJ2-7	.	CSVKPGTGSYEQYF	TGCAGCGTGAAGCCCGGGACGGGCTCCTACGAGCAGTACTTC
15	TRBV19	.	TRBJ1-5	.	CASSSYGPLSQPQHF	TGTGCCAGTAGTTCCTATGGGCCCCTCAGTCAGCCCCAGCATTTT
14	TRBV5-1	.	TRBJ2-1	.	CASSLASFYNEQFF	TGCGCCAGCAGCTTGGCTAGCTTTTACAATGAGCAGTTCTTC
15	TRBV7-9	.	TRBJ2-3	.	CASSLGLLDTDTQYF	TGTGCCAGCAGCTTAGGGCTCTTAGACACAGATACGCAGTATTTT
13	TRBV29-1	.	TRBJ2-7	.	CSVEETGASEQYF	TGCAGCGTTGAAGAAACAGGAGCGTCCGAGCAGTACTTC
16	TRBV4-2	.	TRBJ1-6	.	CASSQDPGTDVSPLHF	TGTGCCAGCAGCCAGGACCCCGGGACCGACGTTTCACCCCTCCACTTT
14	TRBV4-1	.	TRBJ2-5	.	CASGRWGGQETQYF	TGTGCCAGCGGAAGGTGGGGTGGGCAAGAGACCCAGTACTTC
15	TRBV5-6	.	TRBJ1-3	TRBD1	CASSFQGAGGNTIYF	TGTGCCAGCAGCTTTCAGGGGGCGGGTGGAAACACCATATATTTT
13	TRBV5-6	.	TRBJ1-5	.	CASSKQGSRPQHF	TGTGCCAGCAGCAAACAGGGTTCGCGGCCCCAGCATTTT
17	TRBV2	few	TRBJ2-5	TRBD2	CASRPGTSGGFQETQYF	TGTGCCAGCAGACCCGGGACTAGCGGGGGGTTCCAAGAGACCCAGTACTTC
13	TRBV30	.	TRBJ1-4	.	CAWGLGPLEKLFF	TGTGCCTGGGGATTAGGGCCCCTTGAAAAACTGTTTTTT
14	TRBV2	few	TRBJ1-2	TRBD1	CASSPTGEPYGYTF	TGTGCCAGCAGCCCGACAGGGGAGCCCTATGGCTACACCTTC
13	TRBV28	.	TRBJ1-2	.	CASRTGQNYGYTF	TGTGCCAGCAGAACAGGACAGAACTATGGCTACACCTTC
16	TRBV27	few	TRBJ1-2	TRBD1	CASSPWTGGLDYGYTF	TGTGCCAGCAGTCCATGGACAGGGGGGTTGGACTATGGCTACACCTTC
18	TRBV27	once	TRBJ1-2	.	CASSSPIRQGLGNYGYTF	TGTGCCAGCAGTTCCCCAATAAGGCAGGGGCTCGGTAACTATGGCTACACCTTC
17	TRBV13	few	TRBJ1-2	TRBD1	CASRLSAGGKPNYGYTF	TGTGCCAGCAGGCTCTCGGCAGGGGGTAAACCTAACTATGGCTACACCTTC
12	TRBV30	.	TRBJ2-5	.	CACTGHWRTQYF	TGTGCCTGCACGGGACACTGGAGGACCCAGTACTTC
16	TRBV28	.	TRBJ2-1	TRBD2	CASSFGGRVSYNEQFF	TGTGCCAGCAGTTTTGGTGGGAGGGTCTCCTACAATGAGCAGTTCTTC
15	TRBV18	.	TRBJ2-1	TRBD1	CASSPGQGIYNEQFF	TGTGCCAGCTCACCGGGACAGGGGATCTACAATGAGCAGTTCTTC
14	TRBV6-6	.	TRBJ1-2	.	CASSSPPAGGGYTF	TGTGCCAGCAGTTCCCCCCCCGCGGGAGGTGGCTACACCTTC
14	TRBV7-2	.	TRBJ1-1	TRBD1	CASSPWTGNTEAFF	TGTGCCAGCAGCCCTTGGACAGGGAACACTGAAGCTTTCTTT
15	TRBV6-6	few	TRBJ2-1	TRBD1	CASSVPGQPHNEQFF	TGTGCCAGCAGTGTTCCGGGACAGCCCCACAATGAGCAGTTCTTC
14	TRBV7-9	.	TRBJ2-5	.	CASSSQKSLGPQYF	TGTGCCAGCAGCTCCCAGAAGTCCCTAGGCCCCCAGTACTTC